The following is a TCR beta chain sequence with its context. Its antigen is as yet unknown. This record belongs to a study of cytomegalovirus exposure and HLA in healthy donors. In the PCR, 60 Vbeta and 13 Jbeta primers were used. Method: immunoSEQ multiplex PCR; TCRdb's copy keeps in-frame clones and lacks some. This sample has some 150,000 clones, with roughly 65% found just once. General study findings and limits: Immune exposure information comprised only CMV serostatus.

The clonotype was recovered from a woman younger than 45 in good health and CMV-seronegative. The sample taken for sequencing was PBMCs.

The CDR3 DNA is TGTGCCAGCAGTCTCCCCTTCACCGGGGAGCTGTTTTTT. Protein: CASSLPFTGELFF. The rearrangement links TRBV6-1 to TRBJ2-2; D is undetermined. The CDR3 length is 13 residues. Trimming removed 5 bases at V and 4 bases at J, with 8 bases between. From germline, CDR1 is MNHNS and CDR2 SASEGT.